This T cell receptor (beta chain) was recorded in a study of cytomegalovirus exposure and HLA in healthy donors. PCR used 60 Vbeta primers and 13 Jbeta primers. The method was immunoSEQ multiplex PCR; TCRdb's version includes in-frame clones alone and lacks a portion of them. The data contain 150,000 or so clones, about three quarters of them singletons. Concerning this clone: The antigen remains unidentified.

Study-wide findings and caveats: In a later analysis, CMV-associated beta chains were mostly HLA-associated, it appeared. For most TCR beta V segments, an earlier analysis put the productive rate at about 90% or about 30% of the time. A missense DCLRE1C variant was associated with V- and J-gene trimming of TCR beta chains in a later analysis, and an independent cohort replicated the association. Clonal expansion was found to be greater in HLA-associated TCR beta chains than in equally common others in a later analysis.

The V gene lost 3 bases and the J gene lost 12 bases, with 18 bases spanning the gap. Germline values: CDR1 SEHNR, CDR2 FQNEAQ (reference sequence). This CDR3 contains 13 residues. This receptor was obtained from a female donor in good health and CMV-seronegative. Sequencing was carried out using PBMCs. The chain is built from TRBV7-9 and TRBJ2-7; D not certain. This CDR3 reads CASSFRERPVGYF. CDR3 DNA: TGTGCCAGCAGCTTCCGAGAGAGGCCAGTGGGGTACTTC.